These 32 T cell receptor beta chains were sequenced from one sample in a study of glioma-infiltrating T cells. Using RNA template, CDR3s of TCR alpha and beta were amplified with iRepertoire arm-PCR. TCRdb fed the multiplex PCR reads into MiXCR, producing one record per CDR3 protein. The profile shows over 70,000 distinct CDR3 sequences, around 23% of them singletons. The material sequenced was glioma tissue, nonneoplastic brain tissue, or PBMCs (not recorded which). The receptors here all came from a human donor with low-grade glioma or glioblastoma, undergoing nonglioma brain surgery, or in good health (not recorded which).

The chain combines TRBV5-1 with TRBJ2-5; no reliable D call. Trimming stripped 1 base from V and 3 bases from J, with 10 bases between. The CDR3 runs to 14 residues. Germline-derived CDR1 and CDR2 are SGHRS and YFSETQ. CDR3 DNA sequence: TGCGCCAGCAGCTTGAATGTGCCTAAAGAGACCCAGTACTTC. It encodes CASSLNVPKETQYF.

This clonotype was seen ten or more times. The chain employs TRBV2 and TRBJ1-5, with D uncertain. The CDR3 is 15 amino acids. Germline CDR1 reads SNHLY; CDR2 reads FYNNEI. V dropped 5 bases and J dropped 0 bases, with 11 bases sitting between them. CDR3 sequence (DNA): TGTGCCAGCAGTACACAACGGAATAGCAATCAGCCCCAGCATTTT. Translated, it gives CASSTQRNSNQPQHF. Using reference TRBV2 and TRBJ1-5 for the parts outside the CDR3, the full variable domain is EPEVTQTPSHQVTQMGQEVILRCVPISNHLYFYWYRQILGQKVEFLVSFYNNEISEKSEIFDDQFSVERPDGSNFTLKIRSTKLEDSAMYFCASSTQRNSNQPQHFGDGTRLSIL.

The V and J genes are TRBV5-1 and TRBJ2-1, with D possibly called TRBD1 or TRBD2 (5 bases each). CDR1 is SGHRS and CDR2 is YFSETQ in the germline V gene. V lost 0 bases, J lost 0 bases, and 7 bases lay in between. The CDR3 sequence is 15 residues long. The chain's CDR3 is CASSLDGGSYNEQFF. In DNA form, the CDR3 reads TGCGCCAGCAGCTTGGATGGGGGCTCCTACAATGAGCAGTTCTTC.

This clonotype has a handful of counts. The gene calls are TRBV11-2 and TRBJ2-3; tentative D call: TRBD2 (5 bases). With 5 bases removed from V and 10 bases from J, the gap between germline ends came to 16 bases. The CDR3 is 13 amino acids. From germline, CDR1 is SGHAT and CDR2 FQNNGV. This CDR3 is CASSPGLERPQYF. DNA for the CDR3: TGTGCCAGCAGCCCCGGACTGGAAAGACCGCAGTATTTT.

This clonotype was observed many times. This chain links TRBV19 with TRBJ1-1, with a possible D match to TRBD1 (5 bases). The CDR3 totals 14 residues. In germline, CDR1 is LNHDA, CDR2 SQIVND (reference sequence). Trimming removed 8 bases at V and 4 bases at J, with 17 bases between. The CDR3 loop reads CASSLGRKSTEAFF. The CDR3 region has the DNA TGTGCCAGTTCCCTGGGACGGAAATCCACTGAAGCTTTCTTT.

This clonotype was recorded many times. CDR3 sequence: CASSRGQGVGYSPLHF. The CDR3 nucleotides are TGTGCCAGCAGCCGCGGGCAGGGGGTCGGTTATTCACCCCTCCACTTT. The V gene is TRBV14, the J gene TRBJ1-6; TRBD1 aligns across 7 bases. V gave up 4 bases and J gave up 8 bases; unmatched junction bases: 11. This CDR3 is built from 16 residues. The germline gives CDR1 SGHDN, CDR2 FVKESK.

This chain joins TRBV12-3 or TRBV12-4 and TRBJ2-1; 10 nucleotides line up with TRBD2. The CDR3 totals 15 residues. The ends lost 3 bases at V and 5 bases at J; junction bases unmatched: 4. In DNA form, the CDR3 reads TGTGCCAGCAGTTTGAGGACTAGCGGTGACAATGAGCAGTTCTTC. Protein: CASSLRTSGDNEQFF.

At least ten counts were recorded for this clonotype. The V gene is TRBV28, the J gene TRBJ1-1; the match to TRBD1 covers 12 bases. This CDR3 is 14 amino acids long. The germline V gene has CDR1 MDHEN and CDR2 SYDVKM. J gave up 8 bases and V 8 bases, and 9 bases lay outside the gene matches. DNA of the CDR3: TGTGCCAGCGGAACACCTGGGACAGGGGGCGAAGCTTTCTTT. The encoded protein is CASGTPGTGGEAFF.

This clonotype was recorded many times. V usage is TRBV6-1 and J usage is TRBJ2-7; TRBD1 matches 9 bases. The germline CDR1 and CDR2 sequences are MNHNS and SASEGT. Unmatched junction bases numbered 5, after V lost 2 bases and J lost 3 bases. CDR3 length: 15 amino acids. CDR3 protein: CASSESGTGNYEQYF. CDR3 nucleotides: TGTGCCAGCAGTGAATCTGGGACAGGGAACTACGAGCAGTACTTC.

A word on this clonotype: A much larger clonotype is one base distant, so this may be a read error. V is TRBV27 and J is TRBJ1-5; D not certain. The CDR3 loop spans 17 amino acids. CDR1 and CDR2 from the germline V gene are MNHEY and SMNVEV (reference sequence). Trimming removed 5 bases from V and 6 bases from J, with 23 bases in between. CDR3 nucleotide sequence: TGTGCCAGCAGTCCTAGGACCGGGGTCGTGGGCAGTCAGCCCCAGCATTTT. This sequence encodes CASSPRTGVVGSQPQHF.

This clonotype was picked up many times. The CDR3 protein is CASSRQGHDGYTF. Here the CDR3 DNA reads TGTGCCAGCTCTCGACAGGGTCATGATGGCTACACCTTC. The V call is TRBV3-1, the J call TRBJ1-2; TRBD1 agrees at 7 bases. J gave up 6 bases and V 8 bases, and 9 bases lay outside the gene matches. The CDR3 runs 13 residues. Germline lookup yields CDR1 LGHDT and CDR2 YNNKEL (reference sequence).

This clonotype was seen more than once but under ten times. The chain has TRBV18 and TRBJ1-6, with D unresolved. Germline values: CDR1 KGHSH, CDR2 LQKENI. V lost 3 bases, J lost 6 bases, and 24 bases lay in between. CDR3 length: 19 residues. The CDR3 reads CASSPTTNPRQAANSPLHF. The CDR3 nucleotides read TGTGCCAGCTCACCGACAACAAACCCTCGGCAGGCGGCTAATTCACCCCTCCACTTT.

Many counts were recorded for this clonotype. CDR3 region: CASSSTNLGSRGNTIYF. The DNA for the CDR3 is TGTGCCAGCAGTTCAACCAATTTGGGCAGCCGTGGAAACACCATATATTTT. The genes are TRBV27 and TRBJ1-3; D gene uncertain. This CDR3 has 17 residues. The germline V gene has CDR1 MNHEY and CDR2 SMNVEV (reference sequence). Between the trimmed V and J ends, which lost 4 bases and 3 bases, there was a span of 19 bases.

This clonotype was seen more than once but under ten times. The J gene is TRBJ1-1, the V gene TRBV29-1; possibly TRBD1 for D (5 bases). In germline, CDR1 is SQVTM, CDR2 ANQGSEA. The CDR3 is made up of 10 amino acids. CDR3 in DNA: TGCCGGGTCAGGGCCTCCGAAGCTTTCTTT. Protein sequence: CRVRASEAFF.

This clonotype was seen ten or more times. The chain employs TRBV12-3 or TRBV12-4 and TRBJ1-2; D ambiguous. The CDR3 totals 12 residues. The V gene lost 4 bases and the J gene lost 5 bases, with 8 bases spanning the gap. This chain's CDR3 is CASSSTAYGYTF. The CDR3, as DNA: TGTGCCAGCAGTTCGACGGCTTATGGCTACACCTTC.

The chain carries TRBV5-4 and TRBJ2-2, with D uncertain. V was pared by 5 bases and J by 2 bases, with 10 bases between. CDR3 size: 14 residues. From germline, CDR1 is SGHNT and CDR2 YYREEE (reference sequence). This CDR3 reads CASRGDFNTGELFF. The CDR3 DNA is TGTGCCAGCAGAGGCGACTTCAACACCGGGGAGCTGTTTTTT.

This clonotype was detected ten times or more. V gene TRBV28 combines with J gene TRBJ2-7; D uncertain. Per germline, CDR1 MDHEN and CDR2 SYDVKM. This CDR3 is built from 13 residues. V was cut by 5 bases and J by 2 bases, with 10 bases left in between. The CDR3 DNA reads TGTGCCAGCAGTCGATATGGCCCCTACGAGCAGTACTTC. Translating gives CASSRYGPYEQYF.

In its sample, this clonotype was seen many times. The V gene is TRBV11-2, the J gene TRBJ1-1; unclear D gene. The length of the CDR3 is 13 residues. V lost 0 bases and J lost 6, with 8 bases in between. Germline V gives CDR1 SGHAT, CDR2 FQNNGV. CDR3 protein: CASSLEMASEAFF. Written as DNA, the CDR3 is TGTGCCAGCAGCTTAGAGATGGCCTCTGAAGCTTTCTTT.

This clonotype came up a few times. The V and J genes are TRBV3-1 and TRBJ2-6; D not certain. Trimming stripped 5 bases from V and 0 bases from J, with 11 bases between. This CDR3 comprises 16 residues. CDR1 is LGHDT and CDR2 is YNNKEL in the germline V gene (reference sequence). The DNA of the CDR3 is TGTGCCAGCAGCAAGCGTGGCGTCTCTGGGGCCAACGTCCTGACTTTC. It codes for CASSKRGVSGANVLTF.

A word on this clonotype: This may be a read error, as it is one base from a much larger clone. The gene calls are TRBV5-4 and TRBJ2-1; D not resolved. The CDR3 totals 15 residues. The germline V and J ends were trimmed by 8 bases and 5 bases, with 20 bases remaining between them. In germline, CDR1 is SGHNT, CDR2 YYREEE (reference sequence). CDR3 nucleotides: TGTGCCAGAAGCCCAGTGTCAGGAATAGACAATGAGCAGTTCTTC. Translated: CARSPVSGIDNEQFF.

The DNA for the CDR3 is TGCGCCAGCAGCCATGAGGGACAGGGAGGTAATACGCAGTATTTT. Its translation: CASSHEGQGGNTQYF. This sequence joins TRBV4-1 and TRBJ2-3; 9 bases fit TRBD1. This CDR3 has 15 amino acids. The V segment lost 3 bases and the J segment 7 bases; nucleotides outside the gene matches: 8. Germline V lookup: CDR1 MGHRA, CDR2 YSYEKL.

The chain has TRBV20-1 and TRBJ2-7, with D perhaps matching TRBD1 (6 bases). This CDR3 is built from 14 residues. V gave up 6 bases and J gave up 4 bases, with 19 bases separating them. Germline V lookup: CDR1 DFQATT, CDR2 SNEGSKA (reference sequence). The CDR3 nucleotides read TGCAGTGCCCGATACAGGGAGCTTTTATACGAGCAGTACTTC. Protein product: CSARYRELLYEQYF.

This clonotype was seen many times. The genes are TRBV20-1 and TRBJ1-2, with 7 bases identical to TRBD1. Germline lookup yields CDR1 DFQATT and CDR2 SNEGSKA (reference sequence). This CDR3 comprises 14 residues. The V gene end was trimmed by 6 bases and the J gene end by 5 bases; junction bases not matched to a gene: 12. CDR3 nucleotides: TGCAGTGCCCCCGTGGGACAGCGACGTTATGGCTACACCTTC. Amino acid sequence: CSAPVGQRRYGYTF.

The sample holds many counts of this clonotype. The chain is built from TRBV19 and TRBJ1-1, with D possibly TRBD1 on 5 matching bases. V shed 10 bases and J shed 2 bases, with 17 bases lying between them. The CDR3 consists of 14 residues. Germline CDR1 is LNHDA and CDR2 is SQIVND (reference sequence). Here the CDR3 reads CATTPRGLNTEAFF. In nucleotides, the CDR3 is TGTGCCACCACGCCTCGGGGCTTAAACACTGAAGCTTTCTTT.

Of note for this clonotype: The missing conserved phenylalanine or tryptophan at the end of this CDR3 makes a read error likely. This rearrangement joins TRBV7-9 to TRBJ1-1; tentative D call: TRBD1 (5 bases). Deletions cut 5 bases from V and 5 bases from J, with 12 bases between. The CDR3 is 13 residues long. Germline assignment: CDR1 SEHNR and CDR2 FQNEAQ (reference sequence). The CDR3 DNA reads as TGTGCCAGCAGCGAGGGGTTTGGGACTGAAGCTTTCTAT. It translates to CASSEGFGTEAFY.

This clonotype was counted at least ten times. The V and J genes are TRBV7-9 and TRBJ1-5; tentative D call: TRBD1 (6 bases). The CDR3 loop spans 14 amino acids. V was pared by 6 bases and J by 3 bases, with 12 bases between. Germline loops: CDR1 SEHNR, CDR2 FQNEAQ (reference sequence). In DNA form, the CDR3 reads TGTGCCAGCAGTTATGGACAGCCCAATCAGCCCCAGCATTTT. It codes for CASSYGQPNQPQHF.

This clonotype was found a few times. The chain recombines TRBV7-9 with TRBJ2-5; D not certain. V was trimmed by 5 bases and J by 5 bases, leaving 15 bases between them. This CDR3 spans 14 amino acids. Germline loops: CDR1 SEHNR, CDR2 FQNEAQ (reference sequence). This CDR3 reads CASSRQGPWETQYF. The CDR3, as DNA: TGTGCCAGCAGCCGACAAGGCCCGTGGGAGACCCAGTACTTC.

In its sample, this clonotype was seen many times. Compared with germline, one end of the junction differs, possibly owing to a read error. This chain connects TRBV7-8 to TRBJ2-2, with TRBD2 matching over 9 bases. Germline V gene lookup returns CDR1 SGHVS and CDR2 FQNEAQ. CDR3 length: 15 amino acids. Here the CDR3 DNA reads TGTGCCAGCAGATTAGCGGGAGTGAACACCGGGGAGCTGTTTTTT. This gives the protein CASRLAGVNTGELFF. The full variable domain, in which reference TRBV7-8 and TRBJ2-2 provide the parts outside the CDR3, is GAGVSQSPRYKVAKRGQDVALRCDPISGHVSLFWYQQALGQGPEFLTYFQNEAQLDKSGLPSDRFFAERPEGSVSTLKIQRTQQEDSAVYLCASRLAGVNTGELFFGEGSRLTVL.

The table lists this clonotype with many counts. V usage is TRBV5-4 and J usage is TRBJ2-5; 12 bases fit TRBD1. Germline V lookup: CDR1 SGHNT, CDR2 YYREEE (reference sequence). V trimming: 3 bases; J trimming: 2 bases; junction bases outside the gene matches: 2. The CDR3 is 15 residues long. CDR3 coding DNA: TGTGCCAGCAGCTGGGACAGGGGGCTACAAGAGACCCAGTACTTC. Translating it yields CASSWDRGLQETQYF. Complete variable domain (other parts from reference TRBV5-4 and TRBJ2-5): ETGVTQSPTHLIKTRGQQVTLRCSSQSGHNTVSWYQQALGQGPQFIFQYYREEENGRGNFPPRFSGLQFPNYSSELNVNALELDDSALYLCASSWDRGLQETQYFGPGTRLLVL.

The chain combines TRBV11-3 with TRBJ2-2; D may be TRBD2 (5 bases). V lost 5 bases and J 2 bases, leaving 9 bases between the germline ends. CDR3 size: 14 residues. Germline V gene sequence: CDR1 SGHNT, CDR2 YENEEA. The CDR3, as DNA: TGTGCCAGCAGCATTCGGGGTAACACCGGGGAGCTGTTTTTT. Translation gives CASSIRGNTGELFF. Drawing the rest from reference TRBV11-3 and TRBJ2-2, the complete variable domain is EAGVVQSPRYKIIEKKQPVAFWCNPISGHNTLYWYLQNLGQGPELLIRYENEEAVDDSQLPKDRFSAERLKGVDSTLKIQPAELGDSAVYLCASSIRGNTGELFFGEGSRLTVL.

Concerning this clonotype itself: A much more abundant neighbour one base away suggests this may be a read error. This chain links TRBV7-2 with TRBJ2-4; no clear D gene. From germline, CDR1 is SGHTA and CDR2 FQGNSA. Trimming removed 7 bases at V and 7 bases at J, with 11 bases between. The CDR3 is 12 residues long. The CDR3 DNA reads as TGTGCCAGCAACCACATGGGGAACATTCAGTACTTC. Its translation is CASNHMGNIQYF. Supplemented by reference TRBV7-2 and TRBJ2-4, the full variable domain reads GAGVSQSPSNKVTEKGKDVELRCDPISGHTALYWYRQSLGQGLEFLIYFQGNSAPDKSGLPSDRFSAERTGGSVSTLTIQRTQQEDSAVYLCASNHMGNIQYFGAGTRLSVL.

This clonotype was counted ten times or more. V and J are TRBV7-9 and TRBJ1-1; D unresolved. The CDR3 covers 13 residues. Germline V lookup: CDR1 SEHNR, CDR2 FQNEAQ (reference sequence). With 1 base removed from V and 1 base from J, the gap between germline ends came to 4 bases. CDR3 sequence: CASSLVQNTEAFF. The CDR3 DNA sequence: TGTGCCAGCAGCTTAGTCCAGAACACTGAAGCTTTCTTT.